These T cell receptor beta chains were read from a single sample in a study of preoperative IRX-2 immunotherapy in early breast cancer. Produced via immunoSEQ multiplex PCR; TCRdb's table is partial and in-frame only. The profile shows some 25,000 clones, 85% to 90% of them singletons. The sequencing used tumor tissue, collected after IRX-2 immunotherapy. The receptors here all came from a human donor with breast cancer. Both conserved end residues are part of each CDR3. Each record gives: D gene, clone size, J gene, CDR3 length, V gene, CDR3 protein, CDR3 DNA. D genes are given only for firm matches. Clone size is given for some rows only: seen once, a few or many times, or a class if the clone is expanded.

.,.,TRBJ2-7,14,TRBV7-2,CASTTRRSSYEQYF,TGTGCCAGCACCACCAGGAGGAGCTCCTACGAGCAGTACTTC
TRBD2,once,TRBJ2-7,16,TRBV9,CASSVDRTSALYEQYF,TGTGCCAGCAGCGTAGATCGAACTAGCGCGCTCTACGAGCAGTACTTC
TRBD1,.,TRBJ1-6,15,TRBV7-6,CASSPTGVYNSPLHF,TGTGCCAGCAGCCCTACAGGGGTCTATAATTCACCCCTCCACTTT
TRBD2,.,TRBJ2-2,17,TRBV19,CASSVRLAGGFTGELFF,TGTGCCAGTAGTGTCCGACTAGCGGGAGGTTTCACCGGGGAGCTGTTTTTT
.,.,TRBJ1-1,14,TRBV10-3,CAISEFTGFTEAFF,TGTGCCATCAGTGAGTTTACAGGGTTCACTGAAGCTTTCTTT
TRBD1,.,TRBJ1-5,15,TRBV15,CATSVTRDRVQPQHF,TGTGCCACCAGCGTAACCCGGGACAGGGTACAGCCCCAGCATTTT
.,.,TRBJ1-2,13,TRBV27,CASSFGQHYGYTF,TGTGCCAGCAGTTTCGGACAGCACTATGGCTACACCTTC
TRBD1,once,TRBJ2-7,14,TRBV5-6,CASSGGQGAYEQYF,TGTGCCAGCAGCGGGGGACAGGGGGCCTACGAGCAGTACTTC
.,.,TRBJ1-1,14,TRBV6-7,CASSYPGPGAEAFF,TGTGCCAGCAGTTACCCAGGGCCAGGGGCAGAAGCTTTCTTT
.,.,TRBJ1-4,16,TRBV6-1,CASSEWGGGDGEKLFF,TGTGCCAGCAGTGAGTGGGGGGGCGGGGACGGTGAAAAACTGTTTTTT
.,.,TRBJ1-4,15,TRBV5-1,CASSSGGTPNEKLFF,TGCGCCAGCAGCTCCGGCGGGACTCCTAATGAAAAACTGTTTTTT
.,.,TRBJ1-5,14,TRBV7-8,CASSLEDSNQPQHF,TGTGCCAGCAGCTTGGAGGATAGCAATCAGCCCCAGCATTTT
.,.,TRBJ1-2,15,TRBV28,CASTEGGRGPYGYTF,TGTGCCAGCACCGAGGGGGGCAGGGGCCCCTATGGCTACACCTTC
TRBD2,few,TRBJ2-5,19,TRBV11-2,CASSLEGLASSSYQETQYF,TGTGCCAGCAGCTTAGAGGGACTAGCATCTTCTTCGTACCAAGAGACCCAGTACTTC
.,once,TRBJ2-1,16,TRBV1,CTSSQDSRGGQRWQFF,TGCACCAGCAGCCAAGATAGCCGCGGGGGTCAACGGTGGCAGTTCTTC
.,.,TRBJ2-2,13,TRBV6-5,CASSYQETGELFF,TGTGCCAGCAGTTATCAAGAGACCGGGGAGCTGTTTTTT
TRBD2,.,TRBJ2-7,14,TRBV5-4,CASSTGLDSYEQYF,TGTGCCAGCAGCACGGGACTAGATTCCTACGAGCAGTACTTC
.,.,TRBJ1-5,15,TRBV15,CATSRSQGGNQPQHF,TGTGCCACCAGTCGGAGCCAGGGCGGCAATCAGCCCCAGCATTTT
.,.,TRBJ2-1,15,TRBV29-1,CSVEGAAVSYNEQFF,TGCAGCGTTGAAGGCGCGGCGGTCTCCTACAATGAGCAGTTCTTC
.,once,TRBJ1-2,14,TRBV5-1,CASSLGGSHYGYTF,TGCGCCAGCAGCTTGGGGGGTAGTCACTATGGCTACACCTTC
TRBD2,few,TRBJ2-7,13,TRBV5-1,CASSLEGSGGQYF,TGCGCCAGCAGCTTGGAGGGCAGCGGGGGGCAGTACTTC
.,.,TRBJ2-2,15,TRBV4-1,CASSQEGDLAGELFF,TGCGCCAGCAGCCAAGAGGGGGATCTGGCCGGGGAGCTGTTTTTT
.,.,TRBJ2-7,13,TRBV5-4,CASRPESSYEQYF,TGTGCCAGCAGACCAGAGAGCTCCTACGAGCAGTACTTC
TRBD2,.,TRBJ2-7,15,TRBV7-9,CASSPSGGHTYEQYF,TGTGCCAGCAGCCCTAGCGGGGGTCATACCTACGAGCAGTACTTC
.,.,TRBJ2-5,13,TRBV7-8,CASSFSGEETQYF,TGTGCCAGCAGCTTTAGCGGAGAAGAGACCCAGTACTTC
.,.,TRBJ2-4,13,TRBV6-5,CASSLDEGNIQYF,TGTGCCAGCAGTCTGGATGAGGGAAACATTCAGTACTTC
TRBD2,.,TRBJ2-1,17,TRBV5-1,CASSLGGIAGGHNEQFF,TGCGCCAGCAGCTTGGGGGGCATAGCGGGGGGCCACAATGAGCAGTTCTTC
.,.,TRBJ2-1,15,TRBV7-8,CASSLDGTRYNEQFF,TGTGCCAGCAGCTTAGATGGGACAAGATACAATGAGCAGTTCTTC
.,.,TRBJ1-3,15,TRBV30,CAWRRASSPGNTIYF,TGTGCCTGGAGACGGGCCAGCAGCCCTGGAAACACCATATATTTT
.,.,TRBJ2-1,15,TRBV7-8,CASSPQGIGYNEQFF,TGTGCCAGCAGCCCGCAGGGGATAGGGTACAATGAGCAGTTCTTC
.,.,TRBJ2-5,15,TRBV7-2,CASGYQAGGQETQYF,TGTGCCAGCGGGTACCAAGCCGGGGGGCAGGAGACCCAGTACTTC
.,.,TRBJ1-4,14,TRBV5-8,CASSLLHSPEKLFF,TGTGCCAGCAGCTTGCTGCACTCTCCAGAAAAACTGTTTTTT
TRBD2,.,TRBJ2-5,16,TRBV7-8,CASRGGTSGRGETQYF,TGTGCCAGCAGGGGGGGGACTAGCGGGAGAGGGGAGACCCAGTACTTC
.,.,TRBJ2-6,17,TRBV4-1,CASSQDSGGSGANVLTF,TGCGCCAGCAGCCAAGACAGTGGGGGCTCTGGGGCCAACGTCCTGACTTTC
TRBD2,.,TRBJ2-1,16,TRBV10-3,CAISVAGTSGSYEQFF,TGTGCCATCAGCGTAGCCGGGACTAGCGGGAGTTATGAGCAGTTCTTC
TRBD2,.,TRBJ2-3,17,TRBV5-1,CASRTGLAGGPGDTQYF,TGCGCCAGCAGAACCGGACTAGCGGGGGGGCCCGGAGATACGCAGTATTTT
.,.,TRBJ1-4,14,TRBV2,CASSEEGYSEKLFF,TGTGCCAGCAGTGAAGAAGGGTATTCTGAAAAACTGTTTTTT
.,.,TRBJ1-5,13,TRBV6-1,CASSANRDQPQHF,TGTGCCAGCAGCGCTAACAGAGATCAGCCCCAGCATTTT
.,.,TRBJ2-3,13,TRBV27,CASSLSSGGTQYF,TGTGCCAGCAGTTTATCGTCGGGCGGTACGCAGTATTTT
.,once,TRBJ2-7,13,TRBV30,CAWIVTGGYEQYF,TGTGCCTGGATCGTGACAGGAGGCTACGAGCAGTACTTC
.,.,TRBJ2-1,13,TRBV5-4,CASSFPGVNEQFF,TGTGCCAGCAGCTTCCCAGGGGTCAATGAGCAGTTCTTC
.,.,TRBJ1-4,14,TRBV5-1,CASSRRVGYEKLFF,TGCGCCAGCAGCCGGAGGGTAGGGTATGAAAAACTGTTTTTT
TRBD1,once,TRBJ1-1,18,TRBV14,CASSPGPRTGVMNTEAFF,TGTGCCAGCAGCCCAGGCCCACGGACAGGGGTTATGAACACTGAAGCTTTCTTT
TRBD1,once,TRBJ1-1,14,TRBV11-2,CASSLAGGYTEAFF,TGTGCCAGCAGCTTAGCAGGGGGCTACACTGAAGCTTTCTTT
.,.,TRBJ1-1,12,TRBV11-2,CASSLGTVQAFF,TGTGCCAGCAGCTTAGGGACAGTTCAAGCTTTCTTT
.,.,TRBJ2-1,19,TRBV2,CASSAIFTSGLLLGNEQFF,TGTGCCAGCAGTGCCATCTTTACCAGCGGGCTCCTCCTGGGGAATGAGCAGTTCTTC
.,.,TRBJ1-2,14,TRBV14,CASSSLTDNYGYTF,TGTGCCAGCAGCTCGCTCACAGATAACTATGGCTACACCTTC
TRBD2,.,TRBJ2-4,19,TRBV7-9,CASSPDGREALFNKNIQYF,TGTGCCAGCAGCCCAGATGGGCGGGAGGCCCTTTTTAACAAAAACATTCAGTACTTC
.,.,TRBJ1-2,15,TRBV27,CASSFKDGLIYGYTF,TGTGCCAGCAGTTTCAAGGACGGACTGATCTATGGCTACACCTTC
.,.,TRBJ2-7,14,TRBV2,CASSGLGGPYEQYF,TGTGCCAGCAGTGGCCTGGGCGGTCCCTACGAGCAGTACTTC